Presented here are 32 T cell receptor beta chains from one specimen sequenced in a study of response to subunit inactivated influenza vaccine. MiXCR was run by TCRdb on the RT-PCR reads, yielding one entry per CDR3 protein. The sample has some 300,000 distinct CDR3 sequences; about 20% are singletons. Sequenced here: PBMCs from blood, sampled around 22 months after vaccination. These receptors came from a man aged 50 to 69 who received an inactivated influenza vaccine.

This clonotype was observed a few times. The chain employs TRBV11-1 and TRBJ2-7; 9 nucleotides match TRBD1. V lost 5 bases, J lost 3 bases, and 17 bases stayed unmatched. The CDR3 spans 18 residues. From germline, CDR1 is SGHAT and CDR2 FQDESV (reference sequence). The CDR3 sequence is CASSPKTHTGGLLYEQYF. In DNA, the CDR3 is TGTGCCAGCAGCCCAAAAACCCACACAGGGGGCCTCCTCTACGAGCAGTACTTC.

This clonotype was seen only a few times. The V gene is TRBV6-5, the J gene TRBJ1-3; 7 bases line up with TRBD1. The CDR3 is 15 amino acids. Trimming at V came to 0 bases and at J to 4 bases, leaving 3 bases not matched to a gene. Germline assignment: CDR1 MNHEY and CDR2 SVGAGI. CDR3 DNA sequence: TGTGCCAGCAGTTACTCGACAGGGCGCGGAAACACCATATATTTT. Translation gives CASSYSTGRGNTIYF.

The V gene is TRBV6-1, the J gene TRBJ1-5, with D unclear. Germline V gene data show CDR1 as MNHNS and CDR2 as SASEGT. Trimming took 5 bases from V and 3 from J, leaving 23 bases between them. This CDR3 has 18 amino acids. The CDR3 DNA follows: TGTGCCAGCAGTATTGCGGAGATGGGGAGGAGATCCAATCAGCCCCAGCATTTT. Protein: CASSIAEMGRRSNQPQHF.

The rearrangement joins TRBV12-3 or TRBV12-4 to TRBJ1-2; TRBD1 matches 7 bases. J gave up 3 bases and V 3 bases, and 7 bases lay outside the gene matches. This CDR3 has 15 amino acids. The CDR3 DNA reads as TGTGCCAGCAGTTTCTGGGCAGGGGGAGACTATGGCTACACCTTC. Translation gives CASSFWAGGDYGYTF.

The chain links TRBV6-1 to TRBJ2-3; TRBD2 is a possible D gene (5 bases). CDR3 length: 13 amino acids. Germline-derived CDR1 and CDR2 are MNHNS and SASEGT. Trimming cost V 10 bases and J 2 bases, with 13 bases left between them. The CDR3 DNA is TGTGCCAAAGGGAGCTCCCACACAGATACGCAGTATTTT. This translates into CAKGSSHTDTQYF.

The rearrangement links TRBV20-1 to TRBJ1-2, with unresolved D. Germline V gene sequence: CDR1 DFQATT, CDR2 SNEGSKA (reference sequence). The CDR3 length is 13 residues. Deletions cut 0 bases from V and 5 bases from J, with 10 bases between. The chain's CDR3 is CSARDDTGYGYTF. The CDR3 DNA follows: TGCAGTGCTAGAGATGACACGGGATATGGCTACACCTTC.

This clonotype was detected many times. The V and J genes are TRBV7-2 and TRBJ1-2; TRBD1 agrees at 7 bases. V was pared by 1 base and J by 6 bases, with 5 bases of the junction left unmatched. From germline, CDR1 is SGHTA and CDR2 FQGNSA. CDR3 length: 14 residues. CDR3 in DNA: TGTGCCAGCAGCTTAGTCTGGCAGGGGGATGGCTACACCTTC. Amino acid sequence: CASSLVWQGDGYTF. Full variable domain (outside the CDR3, taken from reference TRBV7-2 and TRBJ1-2): GAGVSQSPSNKVTEKGKDVELRCDPISGHTALYWYRQSLGQGLEFLIYFQGNSAPDKSGLPSDRFSAERTGGSVSTLTIQRTQQEDSAVYLCASSLVWQGDGYTFGSGTRLTVV.

The chain couples TRBV24-1 to TRBJ2-3, with 8 nucleotides matching TRBD2. Germline V gene sequence: CDR1 KGHDR, CDR2 SFDVKD. CDR3 length equals 17 residues. Unmatched junction bases numbered 16, after V lost 4 bases and J lost 8 bases. The CDR3 spells CATSDPPGRLAGGTQYF. The DNA for the CDR3 is TGTGCCACCAGTGACCCTCCTGGGCGGCTAGCGGGTGGTACGCAGTATTTT.

In this sample, this clonotype turned up once. The genes are TRBV19 and TRBJ2-3, with unresolved D. With 3 bases removed from V and 3 bases from J, the gap between germline ends came to 13 bases. Germline values: CDR1 LNHDA, CDR2 SQIVND (reference sequence). The CDR3 has 15 amino acids. The CDR3 loop reads CASSIVVLGTDTQYF. The CDR3, as DNA: TGTGCCAGTAGTATTGTGGTGTTAGGAACAGATACGCAGTATTTT.

This clonotype was observed at least ten times. The V call is TRBV4-3, the J call TRBJ2-7, with TRBD1 identical over 8 bases. V shed 1 base, J shed 4 bases, and the junction held 6 bases outside the gene matches. The germline gives CDR1 LGHNA, CDR2 YSLEER. The CDR3 sequence is 15 residues long. The CDR3: CASSQGTGTGYEQYF. CDR3 bases: TGCGCCAGCAGCCAAGGGACGGGGACAGGTTACGAGCAGTACTTC.

This CDR3 reads CASSLASTGGGMNTEAFF. The DNA for the CDR3 is TGCGCCAGCAGCTTGGCCTCCACAGGGGGCGGAATGAACACTGAAGCTTTCTTT. J is TRBJ1-1 and V is TRBV5-1; 9 bases are a match to TRBD1. V lost 0 bases, J lost 0 bases, and 9 bases stayed unmatched. From germline, CDR1 is SGHRS and CDR2 YFSETQ. This CDR3 region has 18 residues.

This clonotype was observed at least ten times. This rearrangement joins TRBV20-1 to TRBJ1-1, with unresolved D. The CDR3 extends over 16 amino acids. Germline CDR1 and CDR2: DFQATT and SNEGSKA (reference sequence). Trimming took 1 base from V and 0 from J, leaving 15 bases between them. The CDR3 region has the DNA TGCAGTGCTAGAGGAGTTGCAGCTAAATTGAACACTGAAGCTTTCTTT. It translates to CSARGVAAKLNTEAFF.

The rearrangement links TRBV6-1 to TRBJ2-5; 7 nucleotides align to TRBD1. The V segment lost 4 bases and the J segment 5 bases; nucleotides outside the gene matches: 7. The germline V gene has CDR1 MNHNS and CDR2 SASEGT. CDR3 length: 14 residues. The CDR3 nucleotides are TGTGCCAGCAGTGCTTTTAGGGGGCCCGAGACCCAGTACTTC. It specifies CASSAFRGPETQYF.

This clonotype was observed many times. The rearrangement joins TRBV15 to TRBJ1-5; no definite D call. This CDR3 spans 14 amino acids. Trimming cost V 0 bases and J 7 bases, with 10 bases left between them. Germline V CDR1 and CDR2: LNHNV, YYDKDF (reference sequence). CDR3 sequence (DNA): TGTGCCACCAGCAGAGATGCGGTACCGCAGCCCCAGCATTTT. Its translation: CATSRDAVPQPQHF.

V and J are TRBV20-1 and TRBJ2-7; 15 bases are a match to TRBD2. J was trimmed by 1 base and V by 6 bases; bases with no gene match: 7. Germline V gene lookup returns CDR1 DFQATT and CDR2 SNEGSKA (reference sequence). There are 16 residues in the CDR3. CDR3 residues: CSADGTSGGLSYEQYF. The CDR3 nucleotides read TGCAGTGCGGACGGGACTAGCGGGGGGTTGTCCTACGAGCAGTACTTC.

This clonotype appeared a few times. The chain recombines TRBV7-8 with TRBJ2-5; D is perhaps TRBD1 or TRBD2 (6 bases each). CDR1 SGHVS and CDR2 FQNEAQ come from the germline V gene. The CDR3 extends over 15 amino acids. The germline V and J ends were trimmed by 1 base and 7 bases, with 16 bases remaining between them. This chain's CDR3 is CASSLGGAEPATQYF. The CDR3 region has the DNA TGTGCCAGCAGCTTAGGGGGGGCCGAACCAGCGACCCAGTACTTC.

This chain connects TRBV12-3 or TRBV12-4 to TRBJ1-5; 7 bases map to TRBD1. J lost 2 bases, V lost 6 bases, and 4 bases had no gene match. CDR3 length: 14 residues. CDR3: CASSSGGRNQPQHF. The CDR3 nucleotides read TGTGCCAGCAGCTCAGGGGGGCGCAATCAGCCCCAGCATTTT.

This clonotype was observed a few times. The chain couples TRBV15 to TRBJ1-5; no reliable D call. V was trimmed by 2 bases and J by 3 bases, leaving 8 bases between them. Germline V CDR1 and CDR2: LNHNV, YYDKDF (reference sequence). This CDR3 region has 14 residues. Written as DNA, the CDR3 is TGTGCCACCAGCAGACGACCCTCCAATCAGCCCCAGCATTTT. It specifies CATSRRPSNQPQHF.

This chain links TRBV11-2 with TRBJ1-4; D might be TRBD1 (6 bases). In germline, CDR1 is SGHAT, CDR2 FQNNGV. V was pared by 4 bases and J by 8 bases, with 14 bases between. The length of the CDR3 is 14 residues. CDR3 sequence (DNA): TGTGCCAGCAGCTCTTGGGGGGCGGTAGAAAAACTGTTTTTT. This gives the protein CASSSWGAVEKLFF.

The chain has TRBV28 and TRBJ2-2; 11 bases are shared with TRBD2. Germline V CDR1 and CDR2: MDHEN, SYDVKM. CDR3 length: 16 amino acids. Losses at the gene ends were 5 bases for V and 1 base for J; bases not matched to a gene: 3. The CDR3 region has the DNA TGTGCCAGCAGTCGACTAGCGGGGAAGAACACCGGGGAGCTGTTTTTT. It yields the protein CASSRLAGKNTGELFF. The full variable domain, completed using reference TRBV28 and TRBJ2-2, is DVKVTQSSRYLVKRTGEKVFLECVQDMDHENMFWYRQDPGLGLRLIYFSYDVKMKEKGDIPEGYSVSREKKERFSLILESASTNQTSMYLCASSRLAGKNTGELFFGEGSRLTVL.

This clonotype showed up just a few times. The V and J genes are TRBV3-1 and TRBJ1-2; a possible D gene is TRBD1 (5 bases). The V gene lost 0 bases and the J gene lost 6 bases, with 17 bases spanning the gap. Germline assignment: CDR1 LGHDT and CDR2 YNNKEL (reference sequence). CDR3 size: 16 residues. The CDR3 DNA is TGTGCCAGCAGCCAAGATCTGAGGGAGGGGTGGAATGGCTACACCTTC. The encoded protein is CASSQDLREGWNGYTF.

The genes are TRBV18 and TRBJ2-7; TRBD1 matches 9 bases. The CDR3 sequence is 15 residues long. Germline trimming cut 5 bases from V and 7 bases from J; bases unmatched to any gene: 12. CDR1 and CDR2 (germline): KGHSH, LQKENI. The CDR3 DNA reads as TGTGCCAGCTCAACAACCGGGACAGGGACTATAGAGCAGTACTTC. Translated, it gives CASSTTGTGTIEQYF.

This chain joins TRBV12-3 or TRBV12-4 and TRBJ2-1; D is possibly TRBD2 (6 bases). V was cut by 6 bases and J by 4 bases, with 16 bases left in between. The CDR3 is made up of 15 amino acids. CDR3 sequence reads: CASSSTGGLYNEQFF. Written as DNA, the CDR3 is TGTGCCAGCAGCAGTACCGGGGGTCTGTACAATGAGCAGTTCTTC.

Note on this clonotype: One end of the junction does not line up with germline, which may come from a read error. This rearrangement joins TRBV28 to TRBJ1-4, with a tentative D call TRBD1 (6 bases). Looked up from germline, CDR1 is MDHEN and CDR2 is SYDVKM. The CDR3 covers 16 residues. Here the CDR3 DNA reads TGTGCCAGCAGTCCACACCCCAGGGGAACTGATGAAAAACTGTTTTTT. Amino acids: CASSPHPRGTDEKLFF.

This clonotype was detected ten times or more. The chain combines TRBV6-5 with TRBJ1-2; the D is unclear. CDR1 is MNHEY, CDR2 SVGAGI, per germline. Trimming pared 0 bases from V and 8 bases from J, leaving 10 bases between. The CDR3 consists of 13 residues. The CDR3 sequence is CASSYSGGGGYTF. The CDR3 nucleotides are TGTGCCAGCAGTTACTCGGGAGGCGGAGGCTACACCTTC.

Only a few counts were recorded for this clonotype. This chain connects TRBV3-1 to TRBJ1-1; possibly TRBD1 for D (5 bases). The CDR3 is 13 amino acids. The germline CDR1 and CDR2 sequences are LGHDT and YNNKEL (reference sequence). Trimming removed 5 bases from V and 3 bases from J, with 10 bases in between. CDR3 bases: TGTGCCAGCAGCTACCAGGGCTACACTGAAGCTTTCTTT. Translating it yields CASSYQGYTEAFF.

Remarks on this clonotype: One end of the junction varies from germline; a read error may be responsible. The V and J genes are TRBV7-7 and TRBJ2-2, with TRBD2 identical over 8 bases. Per germline, CDR1 SSHAT and CDR2 FNYEAQ (reference sequence). This CDR3 is built from 17 residues. CDR3 DNA sequence: TGTGCTAGCAGCTCGTTCGAGCGGGGGAGGTACACCGGGGAGCTGTTTTTT. Encoded protein: CASSSFERGRYTGELFF.

This clonotype was seen ten or more times. This rearrangement joins TRBV2 to TRBJ2-3, with D tentatively TRBD1 or TRBD2 (7 bases each). CDR3 length: 14 residues. V was clipped by 8 bases and J by 0 bases, with 12 bases between them. The germline V gene has CDR1 SNHLY and CDR2 FYNNEI. The CDR3 DNA reads as TGTGCCAGCTGCGGGGGACAGAGCACAGATACGCAGTATTTT. The encoded protein is CASCGGQSTDTQYF. The variable domain in full, completed from reference TRBV2 and TRBJ2-3, reads EPEVTQTPSHQVTQMGQEVILRCVPISNHLYFYWYRQILGQKVEFLVSFYNNEISEKSEIFDDQFSVERPDGSNFTLKIRSTKLEDSAMYFCASCGGQSTDTQYFGPGTRLTVL.

This clonotype has more than one count but fewer than ten. This sequence joins TRBV7-6 and TRBJ1-1, with D unclear. Trimming took 1 base from V and 1 from J, leaving 10 bases between them. The CDR3 spans 15 residues. The germline gives CDR1 SGHVS, CDR2 FNYEAQ. CDR3 residues: CASSLESGPNTEAFF. CDR3 coding DNA: TGTGCCAGCAGCTTAGAGTCGGGCCCGAACACTGAAGCTTTCTTT.

CDR3: CASGLGAQPQHF. The DNA for the CDR3 is TGTGCCAGCGGACTGGGGGCTCAGCCCCAGCATTTT. The chain recombines TRBV9 with TRBJ1-5, with TRBD1 as a possible D gene (6 bases). This CDR3 has 12 residues. V lost 7 bases and J 6 bases, leaving 11 bases between the germline ends. The germline V gene encodes CDR1 SGDLS and CDR2 YYNGEE.

The CDR3 DNA reads as TGTGCCAGCAGTGAAATCACTGAAGCTTTCTTT. It is translated as CASSEITEAFF. The chain uses TRBV6-1 and TRBJ1-1; D not resolved. With 2 bases removed from V and 4 bases from J, the gap between germline ends came to 2 bases. CDR3 length: 11 residues. Germline V gene lookup returns CDR1 MNHNS and CDR2 SASEGT.

V and J are TRBV20-1 and TRBJ1-3, with D possibly being TRBD1 (5 bases). CDR3 length equals 13 residues. Germline V lookup: CDR1 DFQATT, CDR2 SNEGSKA (reference sequence). The V and J ends lost 5 bases and 4 bases respectively, with 12 bases between them. DNA of the CDR3: TGCAGTGCTGAAGGGGAGGCGGGAAACACCATATATTTT. Amino acid sequence: CSAEGEAGNTIYF.